Each of the 2 T cell receptor beta chains below was sequenced from the same sample in a study of cytomegalovirus exposure and HLA in healthy donors. Repertoires were generated with immunoSEQ multiplex PCR, while TCRdb's copy carries only in-frame clones and drops some. This table has approximately 200,000 clones, about 81% appearing once. The sample taken for sequencing was PBMCs. The receptors come from a woman aged 25 to 39 in good health and CMV-seronegative.

This clone has just a few counts. V and J are TRBV11-3 and TRBJ2-7; D is perhaps TRBD1 (5 bases). The CDR3 runs 13 residues. Trimming took off 5 bases at V and 3 bases at J, with 11 bases between the two ends. In germline, CDR1 is SGHNT, CDR2 YENEEA. The CDR3 region has the DNA TGTGCCAGCAGCCAGAGGCAGGGCTACGAGCAGTACTTC. It translates to CASSQRQGYEQYF. The whole variable domain, remainder taken from reference TRBV11-3 and TRBJ2-7, is EAGVVQSPRYKIIEKKQPVAFWCNPISGHNTLYWYLQNLGQGPELLIRYENEEAVDDSQLPKDRFSAERLKGVDSTLKIQPAELGDSAVYLCASSQRQGYEQYFGPGTRLTVT.

The rearrangement links TRBV5-6 to TRBJ1-2; possibly TRBD1 for D (5 bases). This CDR3 has 15 residues. Deletions cut 0 bases from V and 2 bases from J, with 11 bases between. CDR1 is SGHDT and CDR2 is YYEEEE in the germline V gene. CDR3 in amino acids: CASSLGRRGNYGYTF. CDR3 in DNA: TGTGCCAGCAGCTTGGGCAGGAGGGGAAACTATGGCTACACCTTC.